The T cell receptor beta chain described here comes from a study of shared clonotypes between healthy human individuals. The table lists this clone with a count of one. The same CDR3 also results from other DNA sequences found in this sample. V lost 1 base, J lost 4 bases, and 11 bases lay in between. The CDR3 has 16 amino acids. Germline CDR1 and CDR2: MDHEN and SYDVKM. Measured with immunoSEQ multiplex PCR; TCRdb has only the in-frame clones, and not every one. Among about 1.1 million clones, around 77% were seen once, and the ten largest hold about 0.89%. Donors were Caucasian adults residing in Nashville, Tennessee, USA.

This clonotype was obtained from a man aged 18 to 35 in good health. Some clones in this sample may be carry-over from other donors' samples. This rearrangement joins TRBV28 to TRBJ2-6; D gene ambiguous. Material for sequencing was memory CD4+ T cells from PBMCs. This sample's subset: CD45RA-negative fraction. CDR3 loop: CASSLSAGYGANVLTF. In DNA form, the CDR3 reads TGTGCCAGCAGTTTATCAGCCGGGTACGGGGCCAACGTCCTGACTTTC. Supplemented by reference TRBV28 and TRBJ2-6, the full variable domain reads DVKVTQSSRYLVKRTGEKVFLECVQDMDHENMFWYRQDPGLGLRLIYFSYDVKMKEKGDIPEGYSVSREKKERFSLILESASTNQTSMYLCASSLSAGYGANVLTFGAGSRLTVL.